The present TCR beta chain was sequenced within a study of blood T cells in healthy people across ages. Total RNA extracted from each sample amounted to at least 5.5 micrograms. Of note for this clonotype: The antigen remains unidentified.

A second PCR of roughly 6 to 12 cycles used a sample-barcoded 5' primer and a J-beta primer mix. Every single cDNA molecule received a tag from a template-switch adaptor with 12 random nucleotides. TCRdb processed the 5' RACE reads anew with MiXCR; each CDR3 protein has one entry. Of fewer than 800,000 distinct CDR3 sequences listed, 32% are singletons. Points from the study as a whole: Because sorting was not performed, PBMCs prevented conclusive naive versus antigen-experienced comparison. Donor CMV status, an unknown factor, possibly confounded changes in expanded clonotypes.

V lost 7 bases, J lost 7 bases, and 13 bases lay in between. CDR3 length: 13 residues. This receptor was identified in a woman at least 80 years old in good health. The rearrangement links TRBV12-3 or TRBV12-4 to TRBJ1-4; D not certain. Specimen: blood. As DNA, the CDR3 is TGTGCCAGCACCCCTGATGGGCGTGAAAAACTGTTTTTT. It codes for CASTPDGREKLFF.